The 21 T cell receptor beta chains below were found in one sample sequenced in a study of tumor and adjacent non-tumor tissue in lung cancer. This sample's RNA came from whole unsorted tissue. More than 3 cm separated this lung sample from the edge of the tumor. Three rounds of nested PCR, following a modified ARM-PCR protocol, produced the TCRbeta library. Via MiXCR, TCRdb re-called the multiplex PCR reads, giving one row per CDR3 protein. The sample shows more than 85,000 distinct CDR3 sequences, about 61% of them seen only once. Material: distant non-tumor lung tissue. Every receptor here comes from a man in his fifties or sixties with non-small cell lung cancer.

V and J are TRBV7-3 and TRBJ2-7, with 8 bases fitting TRBD1. V gave up 6 bases and J gave up 5 bases; unmatched junction bases: 6. Germline-derived CDR1 and CDR2 are SGHTA and FQGTGA. The CDR3 consists of 13 residues. CDR3 loop: CASRKGTGDEQYF. CDR3 in DNA: TGTGCCAGCAGGAAGGGGACAGGAGACGAGCAGTACTTC.

To note about this clonotype: It is likely a read error, because the conserved phenylalanine at the end of the CDR3 is missing. V is TRBV7-9 and J is TRBJ2-7; no firm D call. The CDR3 is 13 amino acids. Germline CDR1 and CDR2: SEHNR and FQNEAQ (reference sequence). With 5 bases removed from V and 2 bases from J, the gap between germline ends came to 10 bases. CDR3 protein: CASSPLVTYEQYL. The CDR3 coding sequence is TGTGCCAGCAGCCCGTTAGTGACCTACGAGCAGTACCTC.

This rearrangement joins TRBV4-1 to TRBJ2-1; D possibly corresponds to TRBD2 (5 bases). The CDR3 sequence is 18 residues long. Trimming took off 0 bases at V and 9 bases at J, with 24 bases between the two ends. CDR1 and CDR2 (germline): MGHRA, YSYEKL. CDR3 nucleotides: TGCGCCAGCAGCCAAGATTCGGGTTTTGAACGGGGTTATGGTGAGCAGTTCTTC. Translating it yields CASSQDSGFERGYGEQFF.

Comment on this clonotype: The CDR3 ends on some other residue instead of the conserved phenylalanine or tryptophan, so this is likely a read error. The CDR3, as DNA: TGTGCCAGCAGCTTAGGGGGAGGGATCACGGATACGCAGTATATT. Encoded protein: CASSLGGGITDTQYI. The V call is TRBV11-2, the J call TRBJ2-3, with TRBD2 matching over 7 bases. Germline CDR1 reads SGHAT; CDR2 reads FQNNGV. CDR3 length: 15 residues. The V segment lost 1 base and the J segment 6 bases; nucleotides outside the gene matches: 7.

This clonotype has a single count. This may arise from a read error, as a much more abundant clone is one base away. The genes are TRBV20-1 and TRBJ2-7, with D maybe TRBD1 (5 bases). Germline V gives CDR1 DFQATT, CDR2 SNEGSKA (reference sequence). V was cut by 5 bases and J by 5 bases, with 13 bases left in between. The CDR3 sequence is 12 residues long. The CDR3 region is CSAASGLDEQYF. CDR3 coding DNA: TGCAGTGCTGCCTCAGGGCTGGACGAGCAGTACTTC.

In its sample, this clonotype was seen many times. This chain joins TRBV12-3 or TRBV12-4 and TRBJ1-1, with 9 bases lining up with TRBD1. The trim removed 7 bases at V and 5 bases at J, leaving 5 bases unmatched. CDR3 length: 13 residues. Here the CDR3 DNA reads TGTGCCAGCACCTCGACAGGGGGGACTGAAGCTTTCTTT. This translates into CASTSTGGTEAFF.

On this clonotype itself: Being one base from a much bigger clone, this may be a read error. The genes are TRBV4-2 and TRBJ1-5; 9 bases are shared with TRBD1. Germline V CDR1 and CDR2: LGHNA, YNFKEQ. This CDR3 comprises 18 residues. The CDR3 DNA reads as TGTGCCAGCAGCCAAGACGAGGGACAGGGCTATAGCAGTCAGCCCCAGCATTTT. It specifies CASSQDEGQGYSSQPQHF.

The rearrangement joins TRBV12-3 or TRBV12-4 to TRBJ2-1; D remains ambiguous. The V gene lost 8 bases and the J gene lost 3 bases, with 17 bases spanning the gap. The CDR3 runs 15 residues. CDR3 sequence: CASGTDNYHYNEQFF. The DNA for the CDR3 is TGTGCCAGCGGTACCGACAATTACCACTACAATGAGCAGTTCTTC.

A word on this clonotype: An end of the junction does not agree with germline; a read error may underlie this. The chain couples TRBV12-3 or TRBV12-4 to TRBJ2-3, with 10 bases that match TRBD2. The CDR3 contains 15 residues. The CDR3 here is CAGSVAGGSTDTQYF. In nucleotides, the CDR3 is TGTGCCGGCAGCGTAGCGGGAGGTAGCACAGATACGCAGTATTTT.

This clonotype was detected many times. The gene calls are TRBV2 and TRBJ2-7, with D possibly TRBD1 on 6 matching bases. CDR1 and CDR2 from the germline V gene are SNHLY and FYNNEI. Trimming stripped 6 bases from V and 3 bases from J, with 15 bases between. This CDR3 has 14 residues. In DNA, the CDR3 is TGTGCCAGCAGACGAGGGACATCCAACTACGAGCAGTACTTC. It yields the protein CASRRGTSNYEQYF.

Comment on this clonotype: The junction differs from germline at one of its ends, possibly a read error. This chain links TRBV6-1 with TRBJ2-5; a possible D gene is TRBD2 (6 bases). This CDR3 has 14 residues. Germline CDR1 reads MNHNS; CDR2 reads SASEGT. As DNA, the CDR3 is TGTGCCAGCGGCGGCCATGGGGGAGGAGAGACCCAGTGCTTC. Translation: CASGGHGGGETQCF.

This clonotype was seen more than once but under ten times. A much larger clone sits a single nucleotide away, making a read error possible. The V and J genes are TRBV12-3 or TRBV12-4 and TRBJ1-1; D unresolved. The CDR3 contains 13 residues. Between the trimmed V and J ends, which lost 9 bases and 3 bases, there was a span of 14 bases. The CDR3 loop reads CARRSKHYTEAFF. The CDR3 DNA reads TGTGCCAGAAGGTCGAAGCACTACACTGAAGCTTTCTTT.

This clonotype was observed once. Its ends do not fully match the called genes, so a read error is possible. The gene calls are TRBV11-1 and TRBJ2-1; D is unresolved. This CDR3 comprises 16 residues. The germline gives CDR1 SGHAT, CDR2 FQDESV (reference sequence). CDR3 sequence reads: CANSKHPPSSYDEQFF. The CDR3 DNA reads as TGTGCCAACAGCAAACATCCTCCGAGCTCCTACGATGAGCAGTTCTTC.

As regards this clonotype: It may be a read error: a sequence one base away is much more abundant. This chain uses TRBV6-5 with TRBJ2-1, with D possibly TRBD2 on 5 matching bases. V dropped 6 bases and J dropped 5 bases, with 8 bases sitting between them. The germline CDR1 and CDR2 sequences are MNHEY and SVGAGI. The CDR3 totals 12 residues. CDR3 nucleotides: TGTGCCAGCAGGCGGGTCGACAATGAGCAGTTCTTC. Amino acids: CASRRVDNEQFF.

Note on this clonotype: No conserved phenylalanine or tryptophan ends this CDR3, so it is likely a read error. J is TRBJ2-7 and V is TRBV11-1; 9 bases align to TRBD2. CDR3 length equals 15 residues. V shed 4 bases, J shed 2 bases, and the junction held 6 bases outside the gene matches. Germline V CDR1 and CDR2: SGHAT, FQDESV (reference sequence). The CDR3 bases are TGTGCCAGCAGCTCTAGGACTAGCGATACCTACGAGCAGTACCTC. It codes for CASSSRTSDTYEQYL.

J is TRBJ2-5 and V is TRBV6-5, with TRBD1 matching over 7 bases. The germline CDR1 and CDR2 sequences are MNHEY and SVGAGI. The trim removed 2 bases at V and 4 bases at J, leaving 7 bases unmatched. The CDR3 sequence is 15 residues long. CDR3 DNA: TGTGCCAGCAGTTACAAACAGGGGCTAGGAGAGACCCAGTACTTC. This codes for CASSYKQGLGETQYF.

As to this clonotype: A much larger clone lies one base from this, so it may be a read error. The gene calls are TRBV12-3 or TRBV12-4 and TRBJ2-7; D might be TRBD1 (7 bases). CDR3 size: 13 residues. CDR3 region: CASNLQGTGERYF. In nucleotides, the CDR3 is TGTGCCAGCAACCTACAGGGGACGGGGGAGCGGTACTTC.

Notes on this clonotype: The germline gene is not matched at one end of the junction; a read error may be the cause. This chain connects TRBV29-1 to TRBJ2-3, with 7 bases lining up with TRBD2. Germline values: CDR1 SQVTM, CDR2 ANQGSEA. The CDR3 length is 17 residues. The CDR3 region is CSVEDSGTGGSWDTQYF. CDR3 nucleotides: TGCAGCGTTGAAGATTCCGGGACTGGCGGGAGTTGGGATACGCAGTATTTC.

Notes on this clonotype: This CDR3 fails to terminate in the conserved phenylalanine or tryptophan, so it likely reflects a read error. The CDR3 coding sequence is TGTGCCAGCAGCTTAAGCACCGGGGTTGGCACAGATACGCAGTATTAT. Protein product: CASSLSTGVGTDTQYY. V and J are TRBV11-3 and TRBJ2-3; TRBD2 is a possible D gene (5 bases). V was cut by 2 bases and J by 1 base, with 13 bases left in between. CDR3 length: 16 amino acids. Germline V lookup: CDR1 SGHNT, CDR2 YENEEA.

Notes on this clonotype: Its ends do not fully match the called genes, so a read error is possible. This sequence joins TRBV12-3 or TRBV12-4 and TRBJ2-2; tentatively, D is TRBD2 (5 bases). The CDR3 sequence is 12 residues long. The CDR3 DNA follows: TGTGCCAGTGTTATTTTCACCGGGGAGCTGCTTTTT. This encodes CASVIFTGELLF.

As regards this clonotype: This may arise from a read error, as a much more abundant clone is one base away. The rearrangement joins TRBV5-1 to TRBJ2-5; 8 bases align to TRBD1. Germline V lookup: CDR1 SGHRS, CDR2 YFSETQ. The CDR3 is 15 amino acids. The DNA of the CDR3 is TGCGCCAGCAGCCGGGACAGGCTTTTTTCGGAGACCAAGTACTTC. It codes for CASSRDRLFSETKYF.